The rows below give T cell receptor beta chains drawn from one sample of a study of cytomegalovirus exposure and HLA in healthy donors. Assay used: immunoSEQ multiplex PCR; TCRdb lists only in-frame clones, some missing. The profile shows 150,000 to 200,000 clones, more than 60% of them singletons. The sample comprised PBMCs. These TCRs come from a woman in her thirties in good health and CMV-seropositive. Both conserved end residues are part of each CDR3. D genes are given only for firm matches. The size entry is marked missing in some rows and otherwise reads once, few, many or a size class.

V,length,size,J,D,DNA,CDR3
TRBV11-2,16,.,TRBJ2-5,.,TGTGCCAGCAGCTTAGCCGGGACTCCTTTCCAAGAGACCCAGTACTTC,CASSLAGTPFQETQYF
TRBV4-2,14,few,TRBJ2-7,.,TGTGCCAGCAGCCCTGTGGACACTCGCTACGAGCAGTACTTC,CASSPVDTRYEQYF
TRBV21-1,18,few,TRBJ1-2,.,TGTGCCAGCAGCTTCAGGGCCACAGGGGCACCCACTAACTATGGCTACACCTTC,CASSFRATGAPTNYGYTF
TRBV4-1,13,.,TRBJ1-2,.,TGCGCCAGCAGCCAAGCAGGACTCTATGGCTACACCTTC,CASSQAGLYGYTF
TRBV4-2,14,.,TRBJ1-3,TRBD1,TGTGCCACGAGGGGGCAGCCCTCTGGAAACACCATATATTTT,CATRGQPSGNTIYF
TRBV2,15,.,TRBJ2-3,TRBD2,TGTGCCAGCAGTGAGCTAGCGGGGACCACAGATACGCAGTATTTT,CASSELAGTTDTQYF
TRBV6-4,15,.,TRBJ2-7,.,TGTGCCAGCAGTGACTACCGGGAGCGCGAGTACGAGCAGTACTTC,CASSDYREREYEQYF
TRBV14,17,.,TRBJ2-7,TRBD2,TGTGCCAGCAGCCCCCGCCTAGCGGGAGATTACTCCTACGAGCAGTACTTC,CASSPRLAGDYSYEQYF
TRBV7-2,15,.,TRBJ2-1,TRBD2,TGTGCCAGCGGATTAACTAGCGGGAGCGCGTCTGAGCAGTTCTTC,CASGLTSGSASEQFF
TRBV5-8,16,.,TRBJ2-7,TRBD2,TGTGCCAGCAGCAGAGGACTAGCGGGAGGCCCGGGTGAGCAGTACTTC,CASSRGLAGGPGEQYF
TRBV29-1,14,.,TRBJ2-1,TRBD1,TGCAGCGTTGATGTCGGGACAGGGAGAAATGAGCAGTTCTTC,CSVDVGTGRNEQFF
TRBV15,17,.,TRBJ2-2,.,TGTGCCACCAGCAGAGATACCATAAGGGGTCCCACCGGGGAGCTGTTTTTT,CATSRDTIRGPTGELFF
TRBV27,15,.,TRBJ1-5,.,TGTGCCAGCAGTTTATTGGGGGGGAGCAATCAGCCCCAGCATTTT,CASSLLGGSNQPQHF